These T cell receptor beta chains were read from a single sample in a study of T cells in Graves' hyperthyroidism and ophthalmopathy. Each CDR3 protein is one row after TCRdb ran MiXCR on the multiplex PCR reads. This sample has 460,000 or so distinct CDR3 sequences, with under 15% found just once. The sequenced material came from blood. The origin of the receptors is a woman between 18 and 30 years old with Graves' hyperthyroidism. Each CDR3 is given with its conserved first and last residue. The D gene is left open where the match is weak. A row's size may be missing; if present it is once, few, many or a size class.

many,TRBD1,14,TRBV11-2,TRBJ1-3,TGTGCCAGCAGCTTCGACAGGGGGTTTAACACCATATATTTT,CASSFDRGFNTIYF
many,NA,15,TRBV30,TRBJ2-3,TGTGCCTGGAGTGTACTCGTGGATCGCGCAGATACGCAGTATTTT,CAWSVLVDRADTQYF
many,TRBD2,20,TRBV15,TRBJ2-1,TGTGCCACCAGCATGGGAATGACTAGCGGGAAACGAAATTCCTACAATGAGCAGTTCTTC,CATSMGMTSGKRNSYNEQFF
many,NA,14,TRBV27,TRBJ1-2,TGTGCCAGCAGTTTAGCTAGGTCTAACTATGGCTACACCTTC,CASSLARSNYGYTF
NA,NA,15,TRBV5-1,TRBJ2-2,TGCGCCAGCAGCACCGACGGACCGAACACCGGGGAGCTGTTTTTT,CASSTDGPNTGELFF
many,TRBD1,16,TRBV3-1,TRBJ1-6,TGTGCCAGCAGCCAATACGACAGGGGGTATAATTCACCCCTCCACTTT,CASSQYDRGYNSPLHF
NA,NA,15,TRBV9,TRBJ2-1,TGTGCCAGCAGCGTAGTAAGTGCCGAGTTACATGAGCAGTTCTTC,CASSVVSAELHEQFF
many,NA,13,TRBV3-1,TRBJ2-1,TGTGCCAGCAGCCAAGCATCTTACAATGAGCAGTTCTTC,CASSQASYNEQFF
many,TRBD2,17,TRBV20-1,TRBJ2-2,TGCAGTGCTAGCGGTCTAGCGGGAGATTCAAGGACCGGGGAGCTGTTTTTT,CSASGLAGDSRTGELFF
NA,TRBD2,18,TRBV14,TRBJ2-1,TGTGCCAGCAGCCAAGCTCGAGGGACTAGCGGGATCAACAATGAGCAGTTCTTC,CASSQARGTSGINNEQFF
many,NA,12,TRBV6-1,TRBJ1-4,TGTGCCAGCAGTAGCGGGGTAGAAAAACTGTTTTTT,CASSSGVEKLFF
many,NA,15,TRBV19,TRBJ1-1,TGTGCCAGTAGTAACCGGGGACCGGCGAACACTGAAGCTTTCTTT,CASSNRGPANTEAFF
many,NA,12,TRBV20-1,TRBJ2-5,TGCAGTGCTAGGACCACCCAAGAGACCCAGTACTTC,CSARTTQETQYF
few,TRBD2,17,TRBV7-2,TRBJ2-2,TGTGCCAGCAGCTACTATAGCGGGAGGGCCCTTGCCGGGGAGCTGTTTTTT,CASSYYSGRALAGELFF
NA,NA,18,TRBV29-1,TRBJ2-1,TGCAGCGTTGTCTTAAGAGGTTCGGACAAGATCTCCTACAATGAGCAGTTCTTC,CSVVLRGSDKISYNEQFF
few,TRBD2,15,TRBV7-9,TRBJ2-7,TGTGCCAGCAGCTTAGCGGGGCGGGAGGCCTACGAGCAGTACTTC,CASSLAGREAYEQYF